This T cell receptor (beta chain) was recorded in a study of technical replicates of blood from a handful of donors. The CDR3 is 17 amino acids. With V trimmed by 3 bases and J by 1 base, 5 bases remained unmatched. Germline CDR1 KGHSH, CDR2 LQKENI. Generated by immunoSEQ multiplex PCR, the TCRdb table keeps only in-frame clones and is missing some. The sample lists around 70,000 clones, 85% to 95% occurring once. The J gene is TRBJ1-3, the V gene TRBV18; 11 bases are a match to TRBD1. The sequence derives from a human donor in good health. Material for sequencing was T cells isolated from PBMCs. The CDR3 loop reads CASSPLGQGASGNTIYF. The CDR3 DNA is TGTGCCAGCTCACCTCTTGGACAGGGGGCTTCTGGAAACACCATATATTTT.